This TCR beta chain was identified during a study of T cells in tumors after PD-1 blockade. Whole-study context: Treatment was either pembrolizumab 200 mg every 3 weeks or cemiplimab 350 mg every 2 weeks. Blood samples averaged around 100,000 templates (range about 24,679-260,000) and 36,536 unique clonotypes.

Tumor or blood genomic DNA was sequenced, with inputs of about 616 ng to 6,004 ng. Study-level points and caveats: Around 45% of tumor TCR clonotypes were also found in blood.

The method was immunoSEQ multiplex PCR; TCRdb's version includes in-frame clones alone and lacks a portion of them. This repertoire shows about 47,000 clones, about four fifths found once; its top ten account for about a sixth. Notes on this clone: Its antigen is unidentified.

This specimen consisted of PBMCs, obtained before anti-PD-1 treatment. This clonotype originated in a human donor with basal cell carcinoma.

The CDR3 DNA sequence: TGTGCCAGCAGTTACTCGACATGGGTTCAGAATTCACCCCTCCACTTT. The encoded protein is CASSYSTWVQNSPLHF. The chain combines TRBV6-5 with TRBJ1-6; D remains unclear. Trimming shortened V by 0 bases and J by 7 bases, and 13 bases separated the two germline ends. The CDR3 consists of 16 residues. Germline CDR1 reads MNHEY; CDR2 reads SVGAGI.